The sequence of this T cell receptor beta chain was determined in a study of vaccination and CD4 T cells after COVID-19. Study context: Post-COVID sampling occurred a median roughly 100 days after diagnosis (range 35 to 161).

This clonotype was counted a few times. The antigen is unknown. Regarding treatment: approximately nine-day PBMC culture with coronavirus spike peptide pools or control peptides (ViraFEST assay). The ViraFEST method relied on peptide pools to expand antigen-specific T cells, followed by TCR sequencing. CD4+ T cells that had been cultured provided DNA sequenced with the Oncomine TCR Beta short-read assay. TCRdb used MiXCR to reprocess the PCR reads, holding one entry per CDR3 protein. The sample consists of about 20,000 distinct CDR3 sequences, 29% of them appearing once. Study-level results: From a median of roughly 21 to 38, SARS-CoV-2-reactive clonotypes increased, though not significantly.

Trimming removed 4 bases at V and 4 bases at J, with 14 bases between. The CDR3 length is 14 residues. Looked up from germline, CDR1 is SGHDN and CDR2 is FVKESK. The sequenced sample was cultured CD4+ T cells from blood. This TCR derives from a human donor with COVID-19. The J gene is TRBJ2-7, the V gene TRBV14, with D perhaps being TRBD1 or TRBD2 (6 bases each). CDR3 DNA sequence: TGTGCCAGCAGCCCAGCCGGGGGCGGATACGAGCAGTACTTC. Translation: CASSPAGGGYEQYF.